This T cell receptor (beta chain) was captured by sequencing in a study of blood T cells in healthy people across ages. The study's findings and limits: A conclusive naive versus antigen-experienced comparison was prevented by the unsorted PBMCs.

The germline V gene encodes CDR1 MNHEY and CDR2 SMNVEV (reference sequence). The CDR3 has 16 residues. Between the trimmed V and J ends, which lost 5 bases and 1 base, there was a span of 15 bases. The authors ran a second PCR of about 6 to 11 cycles using a sample-barcoded 5' primer and a J-beta primer mix. TCRdb reprocessed the 5' RACE reads with MiXCR, giving one entry per CDR3 protein. The data contain 650,000 to 1,000,000 distinct CDR3 sequences, 35% to 40% of them singletons. Points on this clonotype: Its antigen is unidentified.

The specimen was blood. The TCR sequence derives from a man younger than 30 in good health. V is TRBV27 and J is TRBJ1-5; perhaps TRBD1 as D (5 bases). CDR3 amino acids: CASSPPRDSSNQPQHF. CDR3 in DNA: TGTGCCAGCAGTCCCCCCCGAGACAGCAGCAATCAGCCCCAGCATTTT.